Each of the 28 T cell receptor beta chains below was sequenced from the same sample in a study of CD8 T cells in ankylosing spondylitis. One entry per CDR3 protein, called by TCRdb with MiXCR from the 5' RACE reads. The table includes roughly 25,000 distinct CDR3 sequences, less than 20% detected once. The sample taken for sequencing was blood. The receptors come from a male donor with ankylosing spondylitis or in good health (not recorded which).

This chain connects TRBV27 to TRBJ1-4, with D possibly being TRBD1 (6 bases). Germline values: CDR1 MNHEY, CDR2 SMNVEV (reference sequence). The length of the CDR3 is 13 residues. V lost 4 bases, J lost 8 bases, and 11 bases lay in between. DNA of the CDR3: TGTGCCAGCAGTTCCCGAGGACAGGAAAAACTGTTTTTT. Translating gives CASSSRGQEKLFF. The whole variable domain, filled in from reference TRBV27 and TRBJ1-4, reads EAQVTQNPRYLITVTGKKLTVTCSQNMNHEYMSWYRQDPGLGLRQIYYSMNVEVTDKGDVPEGYKVSRKEKRNFPLILESPSPNQTSLYFCASSSRGQEKLFFGSGTQLSVL.

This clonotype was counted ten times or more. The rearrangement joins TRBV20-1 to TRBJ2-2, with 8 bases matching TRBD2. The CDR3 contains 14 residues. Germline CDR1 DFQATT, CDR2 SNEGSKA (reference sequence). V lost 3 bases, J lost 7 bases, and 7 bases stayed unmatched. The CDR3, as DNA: TGCAGTGCTAGGAATGACCTAGCGGGCGGGGAGCTGTTTTTT. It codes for CSARNDLAGGELFF.

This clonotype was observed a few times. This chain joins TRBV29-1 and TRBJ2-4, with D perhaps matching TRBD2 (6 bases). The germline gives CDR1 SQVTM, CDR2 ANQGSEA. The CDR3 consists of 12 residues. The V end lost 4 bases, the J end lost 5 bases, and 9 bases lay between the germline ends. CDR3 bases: TGCAGCGTTGTGGACTACCAAAACATTCAGTACTTC. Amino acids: CSVVDYQNIQYF.

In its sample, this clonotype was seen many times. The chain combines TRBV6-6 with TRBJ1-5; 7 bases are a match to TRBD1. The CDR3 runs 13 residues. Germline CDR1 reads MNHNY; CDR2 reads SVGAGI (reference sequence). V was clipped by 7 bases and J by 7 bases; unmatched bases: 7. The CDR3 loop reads CASTDRWDQPQHF. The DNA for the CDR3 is TGTGCCAGCACGGACAGGTGGGACCAGCCCCAGCATTTT.

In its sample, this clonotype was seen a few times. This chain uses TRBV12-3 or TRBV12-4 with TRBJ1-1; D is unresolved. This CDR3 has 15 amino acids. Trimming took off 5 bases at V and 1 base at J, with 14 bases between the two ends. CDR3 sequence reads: CASSPRGGPNTEAFF. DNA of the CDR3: TGTGCCAGCAGTCCACGTGGAGGTCCGAACACTGAAGCTTTCTTT.

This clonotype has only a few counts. The CDR3: CASSQDLATTGELFF. In nucleotides, the CDR3 is TGCGCCAGCAGCCAAGATCTAGCGACCACCGGGGAGCTGTTTTTT. The J gene is TRBJ2-2, the V gene TRBV4-3; D possibly corresponds to TRBD2 (6 bases). The germline CDR1 and CDR2 sequences are LGHNA and YSLEER. V was pared by 0 bases and J by 4 bases, with 9 bases between. The CDR3 spans 15 residues.

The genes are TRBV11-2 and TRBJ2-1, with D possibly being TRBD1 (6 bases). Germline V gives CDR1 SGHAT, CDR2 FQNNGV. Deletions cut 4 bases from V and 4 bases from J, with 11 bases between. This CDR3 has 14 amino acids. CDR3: CASSSVRGYNEQFF. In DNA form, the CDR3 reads TGTGCCAGCAGCTCAGTGAGGGGGTACAATGAGCAGTTCTTC.

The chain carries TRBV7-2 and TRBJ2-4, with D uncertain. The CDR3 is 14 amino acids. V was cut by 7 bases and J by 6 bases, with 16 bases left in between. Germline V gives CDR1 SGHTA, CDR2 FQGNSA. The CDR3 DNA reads TGTGCCAGCAAGGCCCTTTTCGACGGAAACATTCAGTACTTC. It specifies CASKALFDGNIQYF. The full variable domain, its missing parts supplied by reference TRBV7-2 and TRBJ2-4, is GAGVSQSPSNKVTEKGKDVELRCDPISGHTALYWYRQSLGQGLEFLIYFQGNSAPDKSGLPSDRFSAERTGGSVSTLTIQRTQQEDSAVYLCASKALFDGNIQYFGAGTRLSVL.

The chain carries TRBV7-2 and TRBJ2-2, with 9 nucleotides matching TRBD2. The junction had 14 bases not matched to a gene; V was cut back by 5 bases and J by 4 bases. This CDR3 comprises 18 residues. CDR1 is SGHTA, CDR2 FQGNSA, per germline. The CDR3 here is CASSHRASGTFGTGELFF. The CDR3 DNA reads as TGTGCCAGCAGCCATCGGGCTAGCGGGACATTTGGCACCGGGGAGCTGTTTTTT.

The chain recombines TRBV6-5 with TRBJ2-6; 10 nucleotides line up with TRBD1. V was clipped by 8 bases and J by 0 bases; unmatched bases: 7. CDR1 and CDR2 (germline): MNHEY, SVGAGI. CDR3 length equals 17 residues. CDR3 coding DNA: TGTGCCAGCGGCATGAGGGACAGGGGCTCTGGGGCCAACGTCCTGACTTTC. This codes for CASGMRDRGSGANVLTF.

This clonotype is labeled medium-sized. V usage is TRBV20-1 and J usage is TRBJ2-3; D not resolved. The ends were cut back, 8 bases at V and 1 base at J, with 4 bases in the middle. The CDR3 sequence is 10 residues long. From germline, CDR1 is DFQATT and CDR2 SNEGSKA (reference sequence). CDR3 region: CSSGTDTQYF. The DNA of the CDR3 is TGCAGTAGCGGCACAGATACGCAGTATTTT.

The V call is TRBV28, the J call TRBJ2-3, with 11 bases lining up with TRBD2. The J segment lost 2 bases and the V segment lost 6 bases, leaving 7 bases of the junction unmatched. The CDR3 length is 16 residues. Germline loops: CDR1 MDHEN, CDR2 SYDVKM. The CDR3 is CASSRGTSGPTDTQYF. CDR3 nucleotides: TGTGCCAGCAGCCGAGGGACTAGCGGACCCACAGATACGCAGTATTTT. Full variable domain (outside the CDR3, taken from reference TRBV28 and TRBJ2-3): DVKVTQSSRYLVKRTGEKVFLECVQDMDHENMFWYRQDPGLGLRLIYFSYDVKMKEKGDIPEGYSVSREKKERFSLILESASTNQTSMYLCASSRGTSGPTDTQYFGPGTRLTVL.

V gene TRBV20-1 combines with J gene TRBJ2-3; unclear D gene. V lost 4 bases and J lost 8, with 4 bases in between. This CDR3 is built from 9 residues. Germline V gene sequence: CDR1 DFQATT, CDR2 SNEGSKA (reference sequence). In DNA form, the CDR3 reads TGCAGTGCTAAGGGTACGCAGTATTTT. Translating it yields CSAKGTQYF.

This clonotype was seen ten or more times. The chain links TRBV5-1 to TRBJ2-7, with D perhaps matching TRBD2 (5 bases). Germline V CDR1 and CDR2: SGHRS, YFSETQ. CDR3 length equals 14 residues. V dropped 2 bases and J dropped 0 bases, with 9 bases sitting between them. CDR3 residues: CASSFGESSYEQYF. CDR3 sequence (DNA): TGCGCCAGCAGCTTCGGGGAGAGCTCCTACGAGCAGTACTTC.

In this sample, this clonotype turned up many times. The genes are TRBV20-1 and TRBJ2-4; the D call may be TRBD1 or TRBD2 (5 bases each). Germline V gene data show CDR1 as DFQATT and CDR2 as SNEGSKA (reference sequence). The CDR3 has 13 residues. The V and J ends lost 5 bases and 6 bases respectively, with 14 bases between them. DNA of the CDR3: TGCAGTGCTTTGAGGGACGGGCCAAACATTCAGTACTTC. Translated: CSALRDGPNIQYF.

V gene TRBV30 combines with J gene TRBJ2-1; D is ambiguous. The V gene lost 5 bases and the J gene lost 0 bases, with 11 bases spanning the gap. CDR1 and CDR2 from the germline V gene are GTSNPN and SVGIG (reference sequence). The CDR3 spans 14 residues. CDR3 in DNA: TGTGCCTGGCAACGACACGTCTCCTACAATGAGCAGTTCTTC. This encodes CAWQRHVSYNEQFF. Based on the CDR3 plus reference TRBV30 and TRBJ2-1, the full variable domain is SQTIHQWPATLVQPVGSPLSLECTVEGTSNPNLYWYRQAAGRGLQLLFYSVGIGQISSEVPQNLSASRPQDRQFILSSKKLLLSDSGFYLCAWQRHVSYNEQFFGPGTRLTVL.

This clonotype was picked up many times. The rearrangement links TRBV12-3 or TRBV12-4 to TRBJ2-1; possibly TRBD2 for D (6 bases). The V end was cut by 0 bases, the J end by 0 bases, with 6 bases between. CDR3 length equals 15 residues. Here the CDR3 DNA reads TGTGCCAGCAGTTTAGCGGGGGGCTCCTACAATGAGCAGTTCTTC. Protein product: CASSLAGGSYNEQFF.

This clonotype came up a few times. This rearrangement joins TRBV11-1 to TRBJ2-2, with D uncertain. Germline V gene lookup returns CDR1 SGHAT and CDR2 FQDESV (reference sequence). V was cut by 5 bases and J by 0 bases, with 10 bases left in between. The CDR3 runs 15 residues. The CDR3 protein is CASSPQYSNTGELFF. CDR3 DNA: TGTGCCAGCAGCCCACAGTACTCGAACACCGGGGAGCTGTTTTTT.

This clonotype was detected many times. CDR3 bases: TGCAGCGTTGCGAGTGACGGGACCTACACAGATACGCAGTATTTT. This translates into CSVASDGTYTDTQYF. The chain couples TRBV29-1 to TRBJ2-3; either TRBD1 or TRBD2 may supply D (5 bases each). Germline lookup yields CDR1 SQVTM and CDR2 ANQGSEA. V gave up 4 bases and J gave up 2 bases, with 16 bases separating them. This CDR3 has 15 residues.

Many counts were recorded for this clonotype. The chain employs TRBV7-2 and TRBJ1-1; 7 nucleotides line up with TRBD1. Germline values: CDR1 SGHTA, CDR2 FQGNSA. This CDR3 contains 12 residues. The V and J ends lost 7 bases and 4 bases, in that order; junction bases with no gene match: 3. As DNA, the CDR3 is TGTGCCAGCACACCAGGGGGCACTGAAGCTTTCTTT. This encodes CASTPGGTEAFF.

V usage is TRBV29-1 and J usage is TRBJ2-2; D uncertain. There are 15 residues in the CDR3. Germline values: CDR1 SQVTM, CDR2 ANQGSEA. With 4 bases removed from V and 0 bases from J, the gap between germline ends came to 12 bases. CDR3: CSVGSGGANTGELFF. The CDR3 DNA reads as TGCAGCGTTGGTTCGGGTGGAGCGAACACCGGGGAGCTGTTTTTT.

For the CDR3, the DNA is TGCAGCGTTGAGCAGGGGGCGACCACTGAAGCTTTCTTT. This codes for CSVEQGATTEAFF. The chain uses TRBV29-1 and TRBJ1-1, with TRBD1 identical over 8 bases. The germline V gene has CDR1 SQVTM and CDR2 ANQGSEA. This CDR3 is 13 amino acids long. The ends lost 3 bases at V and 4 bases at J; junction bases unmatched: 4. Based on the CDR3 plus reference TRBV29-1 and TRBJ1-1, the full variable domain is SAVISQKPSRDICQRGTSLTIQCQVDSQVTMMFWYRQQPGQSLTLIATANQGSEATYESGFVIDKFPISRPNLTFSTLTVSNMSPEDSSIYLCSVEQGATTEAFFGQGTRLTVV.

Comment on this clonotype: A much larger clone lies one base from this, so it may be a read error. CDR3 DNA sequence: TGTACCAGCAGCCCTGCTGGAATGAACACTGAAGCTTTCTTT. Translated: CTSSPAGMNTEAFF. The chain couples TRBV7-3 to TRBJ1-1, with D unclear. CDR1 is SGHTA and CDR2 is FQGTGA in the germline V gene. There are 14 residues in the CDR3.

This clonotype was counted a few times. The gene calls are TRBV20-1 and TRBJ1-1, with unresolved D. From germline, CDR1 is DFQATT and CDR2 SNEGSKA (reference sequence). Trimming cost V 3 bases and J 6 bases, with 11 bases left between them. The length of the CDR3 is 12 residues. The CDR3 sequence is CSARRRSPEAFF. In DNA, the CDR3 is TGCAGTGCTAGGAGAAGGAGCCCTGAAGCTTTCTTT.

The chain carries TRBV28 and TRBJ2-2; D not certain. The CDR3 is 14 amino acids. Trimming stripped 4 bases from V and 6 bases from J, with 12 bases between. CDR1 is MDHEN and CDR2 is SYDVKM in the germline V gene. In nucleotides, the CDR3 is TGTGCCAGCAGTTCACCCGGCTGGCCCGGGGAGCTGTTTTTT. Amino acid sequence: CASSSPGWPGELFF.

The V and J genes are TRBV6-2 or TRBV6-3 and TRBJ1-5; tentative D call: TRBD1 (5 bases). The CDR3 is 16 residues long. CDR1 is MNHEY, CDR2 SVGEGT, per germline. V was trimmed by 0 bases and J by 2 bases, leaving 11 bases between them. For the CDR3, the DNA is TGTGCCAGCAGTTACTCGGGGTGGGGCGGCAATCAGCCCCAGCATTTT. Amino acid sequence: CASSYSGWGGNQPQHF.

In DNA form, the CDR3 reads TGCAGCGTAACTAAGGGGGGCCAGTACTTC. Translating gives CSVTKGGQYF. The chain uses TRBV29-1 and TRBJ2-5; D may be TRBD1 or TRBD2 (6 bases each). This CDR3 region has 10 residues. The germline CDR1 and CDR2 sequences are SQVTM and ANQGSEA. V was shortened by 6 bases and J by 10 bases, with 12 bases between the two germline ends.

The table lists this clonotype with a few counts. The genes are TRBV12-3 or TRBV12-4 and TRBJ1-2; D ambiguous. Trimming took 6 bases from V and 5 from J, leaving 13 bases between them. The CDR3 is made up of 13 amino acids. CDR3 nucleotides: TGTGCCAGCAGCTACAATCAGGCATATGGCTACACCTTC. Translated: CASSYNQAYGYTF.